This T cell receptor beta chain came from a study of early T cells in non-severe SARS-CoV-2 infection. At the level of the study: Chains from this unsorted whole-blood bulk RNA could not be paired.

As part of library construction, unique molecular identifiers were attached to individual cDNA molecules. TCRdb redid the calling of the 5' RACE reads with MiXCR, one entry per CDR3 protein. Among tens of thousands of distinct CDR3 sequences listed, under 8% were seen once. Whole-study findings and limits: Private and CD4 specificities were missed by VDJdb matching, which favored anti-spike CD8 responses.

Trimming stripped 4 bases from V and 9 bases from J, with 16 bases between. The CDR3 spans 15 residues. The germline V gene has CDR1 SNHLY and CDR2 FYNNEI. This clonotype was seen repeatedly, ten times or more. The antigen remains undetermined. The sample was whole blood, taken at baseline. The clonotype was recovered from an adult who was a healthcare worker with PCR-confirmed SARS-CoV-2 infection or an uninfected control (not recorded which). The chain employs TRBV2 and TRBJ1-6; no reliable D call. The DNA for the CDR3 is TGTGCCAGCAGTGCCTACCGGAATGGCGGTTCACCCCTCCACTTT. Its protein product is CASSAYRNGGSPLHF.